This T cell receptor beta chain was recovered during a study of T cells in Graves' hyperthyroidism and ophthalmopathy. Overall study findings and caveats: Model output signaled ophthalmopathy a median approximately 6 months ahead of onset.

Germline V gives CDR1 KGHSH, CDR2 LQKENI. The CDR3 totals 16 residues. With 2 bases clipped from V and 4 bases from J, the junction kept 8 bases outside the gene matches. This clonotype has a count of ten or more. The antigen remains undetermined. TCR beta CDR3 regions were amplified from RNA. Initially, a first-round RT-PCR of the TCR CDR3 employed the HTBI primer set. TCRdb called the multiplex PCR reads again in MiXCR, with one record for every CDR3 protein. The sample yields a few hundred thousand distinct CDR3 sequences, 14% to 15% seen once. The chain combines TRBV18 with TRBJ1-1; 9 bases agree with TRBD1. Sequences were obtained from blood. The source of this sequence is a woman in her 30s with Graves' hyperthyroidism. The CDR3 coding sequence is TGTGCCAGCTCACCAGCTAACAGGGGGCAGGGCACTGAAGCTTTCTTT. Translated: CASSPANRGQGTEAFF. Full variable domain (missing parts from reference TRBV18 and TRBJ1-1): NAGVMQNPRHLVRRRGQEARLRCSPMKGHSHVYWYRQLPEEGLKFMVYLQKENIIDESGMPKERFSAEFPKEGPSILRIQQVVRGDSAAYFCASSPANRGQGTEAFFGQGTRLTVV.